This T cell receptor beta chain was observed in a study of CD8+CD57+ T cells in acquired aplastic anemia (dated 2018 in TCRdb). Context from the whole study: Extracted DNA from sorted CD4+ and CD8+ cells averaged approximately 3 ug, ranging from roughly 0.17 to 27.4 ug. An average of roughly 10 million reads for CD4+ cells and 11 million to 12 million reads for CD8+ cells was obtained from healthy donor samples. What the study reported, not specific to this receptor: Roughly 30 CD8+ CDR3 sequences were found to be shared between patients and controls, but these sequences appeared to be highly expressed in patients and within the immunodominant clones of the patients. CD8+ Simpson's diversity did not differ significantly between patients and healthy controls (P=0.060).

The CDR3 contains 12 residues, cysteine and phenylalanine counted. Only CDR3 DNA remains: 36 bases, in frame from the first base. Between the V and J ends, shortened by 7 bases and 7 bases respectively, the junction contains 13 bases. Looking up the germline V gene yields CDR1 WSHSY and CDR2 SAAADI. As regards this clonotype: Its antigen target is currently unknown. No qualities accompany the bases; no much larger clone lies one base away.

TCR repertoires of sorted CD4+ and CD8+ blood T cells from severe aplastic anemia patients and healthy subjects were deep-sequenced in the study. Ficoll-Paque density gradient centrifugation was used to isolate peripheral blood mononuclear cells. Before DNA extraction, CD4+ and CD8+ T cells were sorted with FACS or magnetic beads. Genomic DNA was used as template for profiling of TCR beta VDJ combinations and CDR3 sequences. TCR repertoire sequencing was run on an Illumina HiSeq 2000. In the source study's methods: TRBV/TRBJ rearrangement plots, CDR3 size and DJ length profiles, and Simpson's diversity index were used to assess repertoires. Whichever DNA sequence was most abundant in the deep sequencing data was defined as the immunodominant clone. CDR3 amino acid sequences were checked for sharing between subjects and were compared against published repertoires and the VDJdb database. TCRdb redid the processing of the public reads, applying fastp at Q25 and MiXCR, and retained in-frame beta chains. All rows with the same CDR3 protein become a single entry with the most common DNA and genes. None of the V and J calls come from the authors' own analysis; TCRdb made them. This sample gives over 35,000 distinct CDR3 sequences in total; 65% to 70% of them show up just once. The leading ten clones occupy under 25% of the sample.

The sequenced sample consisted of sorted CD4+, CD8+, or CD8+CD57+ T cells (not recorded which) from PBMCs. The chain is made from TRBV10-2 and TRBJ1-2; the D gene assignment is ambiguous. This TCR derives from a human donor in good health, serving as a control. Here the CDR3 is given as CASMRGSVGYTF. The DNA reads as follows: TGCGCCAGCATGCGAGGGTCAGTTGGCTACACCTTC.